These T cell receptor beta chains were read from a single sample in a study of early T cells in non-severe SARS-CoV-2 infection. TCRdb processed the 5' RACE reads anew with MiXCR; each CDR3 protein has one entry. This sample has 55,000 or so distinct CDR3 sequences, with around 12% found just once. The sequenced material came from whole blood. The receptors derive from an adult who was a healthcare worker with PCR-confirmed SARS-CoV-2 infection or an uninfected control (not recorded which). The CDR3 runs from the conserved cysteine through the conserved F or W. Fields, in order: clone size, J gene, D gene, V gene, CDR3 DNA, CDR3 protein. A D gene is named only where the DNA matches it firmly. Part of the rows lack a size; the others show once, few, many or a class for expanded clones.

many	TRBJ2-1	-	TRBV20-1	TGCAGTGCTGATCGGGGCTATTACAATGAGCAGTTCTTC	CSADRGYYNEQFF
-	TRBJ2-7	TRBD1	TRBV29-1	TGCAGCGTTGGCGGACAGGGGGTCTACGAGCAGTACTTC	CSVGGQGVYEQYF
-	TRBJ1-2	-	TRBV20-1	TGCAGTGCTACCGGGCCGAGCACCTATGGCTACACCTTC	CSATGPSTYGYTF
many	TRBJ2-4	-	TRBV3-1	TGTGCCAGCAGCCACGGGACAGCCAAAAACATTCAGTACTTC	CASSHGTAKNIQYF
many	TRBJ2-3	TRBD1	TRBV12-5	TGTGCTAGTGGTTTTGGAGGACAGGGGAAATCAGATACGCAGTATTTT	CASGFGGQGKSDTQYF
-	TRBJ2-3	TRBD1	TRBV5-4	TGTGCCAGCAGATTTGGGACAGCCCGCACAGATACGCAGTATTTT	CASRFGTARTDTQYF
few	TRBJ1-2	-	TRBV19	TGTGCCAGTACCCCCTCCAGGGCCTATGGCTACACCTTC	CASTPSRAYGYTF
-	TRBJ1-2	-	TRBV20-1	TGCAGTGCGGGAGGGGAGATGAAAGGCTACACCTTC	CSAGGEMKGYTF
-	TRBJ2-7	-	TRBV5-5	TGTGCCAGCAGCATCGGAGGGGCTCACTACGAGCAGTACTTC	CASSIGGAHYEQYF
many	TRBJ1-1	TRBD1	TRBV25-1	TGTGCCAGCAGTGGGGACAGGAACACTGAAGCTTTCTTT	CASSGDRNTEAFF